These 23 T cell receptor beta chains were all obtained from the same sample, sequenced in a study of OX40 agonist ivuxolimab in advanced cancers. Clones were read by immunoSEQ multiplex PCR, and TCRdb kept only the in-frame ones, dropping some. This table holds almost 85,000 clones, 86% found once. The specimen comprised CD4+ or CD8+ T cells sorted from blood, sampled in a trial of the OX40 agonist ivuxolimab. These receptors were collected from an adult with an advanced solid tumor such as melanoma, head and neck, liver or kidney cancer.

This chain joins TRBV30 and TRBJ1-1, with 9 bases identical to TRBD1. The V gene end was trimmed by 2 bases and the J gene end by 5 bases; junction bases not matched to a gene: 6. The CDR3 is 14 residues long. Germline loops: CDR1 GTSNPN, CDR2 SVGIG (reference sequence). The CDR3 DNA follows: TGTGCCTGGAGTTTCACAGGGGGCCAAACTGAAGCTTTCTTT. Its translation: CAWSFTGGQTEAFF.

The chain has TRBV11-2 and TRBJ1-4; a possible D gene is TRBD1 (6 bases). In germline, CDR1 is SGHAT, CDR2 FQNNGV. The CDR3 sequence is 16 residues long. The V and J ends lost 5 bases and 8 bases respectively, with 21 bases between them. The CDR3 reads CASSPTPDRFSEKLFF. The CDR3 nucleotides read TGTGCCAGCAGCCCAACCCCAGACAGGTTCTCCGAAAAACTGTTTTTT.

The V call is TRBV7-8, the J call TRBJ1-2, with 9 bases identical to TRBD1. Germline trimming cut 5 bases from V and 4 bases from J; bases unmatched to any gene: 14. CDR3 size: 17 residues. Germline loops: CDR1 SGHVS, CDR2 FQNEAQ. CDR3 protein: CASSPTIGQGPFYGYTF. The CDR3 nucleotides read TGTGCCAGCAGCCCAACGATTGGACAGGGGCCTTTCTATGGCTACACCTTC.

This chain uses TRBV9 with TRBJ1-2; D is perhaps TRBD1 (5 bases). Germline V gene data show CDR1 as SGDLS and CDR2 as YYNGEE. This CDR3 comprises 13 residues. V lost 0 bases and J 6 bases, leaving 9 bases between the germline ends. The CDR3 DNA reads as TGTGCCAGCAGCGTAGAGGGGCTCGATGGCTACACCTTC. Residues: CASSVEGLDGYTF.

This clone has a handful of counts. The CDR3, as DNA: TGCGCCAGCAGTGACCCTTTAGGAGACAGAAGCTACGAGCAGTACTTC. Its translation is CASSDPLGDRSYEQYF. The chain uses TRBV10-1 and TRBJ2-7, with D maybe TRBD1 (5 bases). Trimming removed 3 bases from V and 3 bases from J, with 18 bases in between. The CDR3 is 16 amino acids. From germline, CDR1 is WNHNN and CDR2 SYGVQD (reference sequence).

The chain combines TRBV6-6 with TRBJ1-5; tentative D call: TRBD1 (5 bases). Trimming took 6 bases from V and 2 from J, leaving 11 bases between them. Germline assignment: CDR1 MNHNY and CDR2 SVGAGI (reference sequence). This CDR3 contains 14 residues. CDR3 region: CASSYRFGNQPQHF. Here the CDR3 DNA reads TGTGCCAGCAGCTACAGGTTTGGCAATCAGCCCCAGCATTTT.

The chain carries TRBV9 and TRBJ1-2; D ambiguous. Germline V lookup: CDR1 SGDLS, CDR2 YYNGEE. V gave up 3 bases and J gave up 7 bases, with 13 bases separating them. This CDR3 spans 13 amino acids. The CDR3 spells CASSESEGSGYTF. CDR3 nucleotides: TGTGCCAGCAGCGAAAGTGAGGGCTCTGGCTACACCTTC.

The chain uses TRBV5-1 and TRBJ2-2; TRBD1 matches 8 bases. The V and J ends lost 4 bases and 3 bases, in that order; junction bases with no gene match: 8. Germline V gene sequence: CDR1 SGHRS, CDR2 YFSETQ. The CDR3 is made up of 16 amino acids. CDR3 nucleotide sequence: TGCGCCAGCAGCCGAACGACAGGGGCGGACACCGGGGAGCTGTTTTTT. As protein: CASSRTTGADTGELFF.

The chain carries TRBV25-1 and TRBJ1-4, with D hard to call. The CDR3 loop spans 12 amino acids. With 3 bases removed from V and 11 bases from J, the gap between germline ends came to 10 bases. Per germline, CDR1 MGHDK and CDR2 SYGVNS. CDR3 nucleotide sequence: TGTGCCAGCAGTGATCTTTACGAGAAACTGTTTTTT. Protein sequence: CASSDLYEKLFF.

This clone was seen only once. The chain carries TRBV18 and TRBJ2-7; 10 bases align to TRBD1. This CDR3 comprises 15 residues. The ends lost 2 bases at V and 2 bases at J; junction bases unmatched: 3. Germline V gene data show CDR1 as KGHSH and CDR2 as LQKENI. This CDR3 is CASSPDRGPTYEQYF. Here the CDR3 DNA reads TGTGCCAGCTCACCAGACAGGGGGCCTACCTACGAGCAGTACTTC. The entire variable domain, with the rest obtained from reference TRBV18 and TRBJ2-7, is as follows: NAGVMQNPRHLVRRRGQEARLRCSPMKGHSHVYWYRQLPEEGLKFMVYLQKENIIDESGMPKERFSAEFPKEGPSILRIQQVVRGDSAAYFCASSPDRGPTYEQYFGPGTRLTVT.

The chain carries TRBV6-6 and TRBJ1-5, with 7 bases that match TRBD1. The CDR3 sequence is 16 residues long. The trim removed 2 bases at V and 4 bases at J, leaving 8 bases unmatched. The germline V gene has CDR1 MNHNY and CDR2 SVGAGI (reference sequence). CDR3 DNA: TGTGCCAGCAGTTACCTCCGACAGGGCGGGAATCAGCCCCAGCATTTT. It codes for CASSYLRQGGNQPQHF.

The V gene is TRBV19, the J gene TRBJ1-3, with no clear D. Looked up from germline, CDR1 is LNHDA and CDR2 is SQIVND (reference sequence). CDR3 size: 13 residues. V lost 7 bases to trimming and J lost 0 bases, with 7 bases between them. The CDR3 loop is CASIVSSGNTIYF. The CDR3 DNA reads as TGTGCCAGTATCGTAAGCTCTGGAAACACCATATATTTT.

The chain has TRBV29-1 and TRBJ1-2; D not certain. The CDR3 is 12 residues long. V lost 6 bases and J lost 6, with 14 bases in between. Germline V gives CDR1 SQVTM, CDR2 ANQGSEA. The CDR3 loop reads CSVRREGHGYTF. In nucleotides, the CDR3 is TGCAGCGTACGTCGGGAGGGTCATGGCTACACCTTC.

About this clone itself: A read error may produce the germline difference seen at one junction end. V gene TRBV7-2 combines with J gene TRBJ2-1; 11 positions agree with TRBD2. The length of the CDR3 is 15 residues. The V gene's germline CDR1 is SGHTA and CDR2 FQGNSA. The CDR3 here is CASTLAGGGYNEQFF. CDR3 DNA: TGTGCCAGCACCTTAGCGGGAGGGGGCTACAATGAGCAGTTCTTC.

V is TRBV6-6 and J is TRBJ2-5; D may match TRBD1 or TRBD2 (6 bases each). V was trimmed by 4 bases and J by 1 base, leaving 16 bases between them. Germline CDR1 and CDR2: MNHNY and SVGAGI (reference sequence). The CDR3 loop spans 16 amino acids. The CDR3: CASSFGIRGLQETQYF. The CDR3 DNA sequence: TGTGCCAGCAGTTTCGGAATCCGGGGGCTCCAAGAGACCCAGTACTTC.

Concerning this clone itself: The same CDR3 arises from other DNA sequences in this sample as well. The chain links TRBV30 to TRBJ2-5, with unresolved D. With 0 bases removed from V and 5 bases from J, the gap between germline ends came to 4 bases. Germline V gene lookup returns CDR1 GTSNPN and CDR2 SVGIG (reference sequence). The length of the CDR3 is 11 residues. For the CDR3, the DNA is TGTGCCTGGAGTGTAGGGGAGACCCAGTACTTC. It codes for CAWSVGETQYF.

This rearrangement joins TRBV5-4 to TRBJ2-1, with 9 bases identical to TRBD1. Germline CDR1 SGHNT, CDR2 YYREEE (reference sequence). The CDR3 is 15 residues long. The junction had 6 bases not matched to a gene; V was cut back by 4 bases and J by 4 bases. CDR3 sequence reads: CASSEQGATYNEQFF. The CDR3 coding sequence is TGTGCCAGCAGCGAACAGGGGGCGACATACAATGAGCAGTTCTTC.

Remarks on this clone: Other nucleotide sequences in the sample specify the same CDR3. J is TRBJ2-5 and V is TRBV9; 11 bases are a match to TRBD1. The CDR3 has 15 residues. J gave up 4 bases and V 3 bases, and 5 bases lay outside the gene matches. Germline V gives CDR1 SGDLS, CDR2 YYNGEE. The CDR3 coding sequence is TGTGCCAGCAGCGGTGGACAGGGGGCAGGAGAGACCCAGTACTTC. It is translated as CASSGGQGAGETQYF.

The V and J genes are TRBV2 and TRBJ1-1; 8 nucleotides agree with TRBD1. Trimming cost V 6 bases and J 5 bases; bases outside gene matches: 11. Germline-derived CDR1 and CDR2 are SNHLY and FYNNEI. This CDR3 spans 15 amino acids. The DNA for the CDR3 is TGTGCCAGCAGGACAGGGGTGGTGGGGGGGACTGAAGCTTTCTTT. This sequence encodes CASRTGVVGGTEAFF.

V usage is TRBV5-4 and J usage is TRBJ1-1; the D gene is possibly TRBD1 (5 bases). Trimming removed 4 bases from V and 7 bases from J, with 11 bases in between. The germline gives CDR1 SGHNT, CDR2 YYREEE (reference sequence). The CDR3 has 12 amino acids. Here the CDR3 reads CASSLRDYEAFF. CDR3 DNA sequence: TGTGCCAGCAGCCTCCGGGACTATGAAGCTTTCTTT.

The genes are TRBV6-6 and TRBJ1-2; tentative D call: TRBD1 (6 bases). The CDR3 sequence is 13 residues long. Trimming took 6 bases from V and 6 from J, leaving 14 bases between them. CDR1 and CDR2 (germline): MNHNY, SVGAGI (reference sequence). CDR3 coding DNA: TGTGCCAGCAGACCCTCGACAGGCGATGGCTACACCTTC. Its translation: CASRPSTGDGYTF.

The chain employs TRBV6-5 and TRBJ2-3, with TRBD2 as a possible D gene (7 bases). Germline V gene data show CDR1 as MNHEY and CDR2 as SVGAGI. The CDR3 loop spans 14 amino acids. V shed 9 bases and J shed 2 bases, with 15 bases lying between them. The CDR3 spells CARRGGGPTDTQYF. The CDR3 nucleotides are TGTGCCAGAAGGGGAGGGGGACCCACAGATACGCAGTATTTT.

In the case of this clone: With a much larger clone just one base away, this may be a read error. J is TRBJ1-5 and V is TRBV5-6; D call uncertain. The CDR3 extends over 12 amino acids. V was cut by 3 bases and J by 2 bases, with 3 bases left in between. Germline loops: CDR1 SGHDT, CDR2 YYEEEE. This CDR3 is CASSWGNQPQHF. The CDR3 DNA is TGTGCCAGCAGCTGGGGCAATCAGCCCCAGCATTTT.